Given below is one T cell receptor (beta chain) in context. Its specificity is unknown. The CDR3 loop spans 15 amino acids. Germline CDR1 reads SNHLY; CDR2 reads FYNNEI. Trimming pared 6 bases from V and 3 bases from J, leaving 17 bases between. The beta constant-region primer was an equimolar mix of two oligonucleotides covering TRBC1 and TRBC2. Ligated cDNA was amplified by four rounds of PCR with nested alpha and beta constant-region primers and SP2. In TCRdb, the UMI-ligation and nested PCR reads were re-called with MiXCR into one record per CDR3 protein. The sample carries roughly 100,000 distinct CDR3 sequences, more than 12% recorded once. This entry belongs to a study of naive and memory T cell subsets. Cells stained for CD3, CD4, CD8, CD45RA, CD27 and viability were sorted into four CD45RA/CD27 subsets. The study's findings and limits: Diversity fell and Gini index rose from naive through CM, EM, EMRA. Possibly reflecting memory cells re-expressing CD45RA, a few larger clonotypes occurred in naive repertoires, especially CD8. Over 85% of naive TCR sequences appeared only once after error correction, unlike memory subsets.

The sample was naive CD8+ T cells from blood. The receptor's source is a human donor in good health. This rearrangement joins TRBV2 to TRBJ1-1, with D maybe TRBD1 (6 bases). For the CDR3, the DNA is TGTGCCAGCAGATTCACACGGCCAGGGGACACTGAAGCTTTCTTT. It is translated as CASRFTRPGDTEAFF.